This TCR beta chain was observed in a study of blood T cell repertoires in COVID-19. Some clones are missing from TCRdb's copy, which holds only in-frame ones; the method was immunoSEQ multiplex PCR. The sample has roughly 400,000 clones, around 89% seen once. The V end lost 7 bases, the J end lost 3 bases, and 12 bases lay between the germline ends. CDR1 LNHDA and CDR2 SQIVND come from the germline V gene (reference sequence). This CDR3 region has 14 residues. The sequenced material came from PBMCs or T cells enriched from blood (not recorded which). V and J are TRBV19 and TRBJ2-2; D may be TRBD2 (5 bases). The clonotype originates from a man aged 25 to 40 who had recovered from COVID-19. CDR3 sequence (DNA): TGTGCCAGTATCCTAACGGGATACACCGGGGAGCTGTTTTTT. Protein product: CASILTGYTGELFF.